One and the same sample provided the 17 T cell receptor beta chains below, sequenced in a study of Graves' ophthalmopathy and Graves' hyperthyroidism. Researchers took RNA transcripts and amplified TCR beta CDR3 regions from them. The authors performed first-round RT-PCR with HTBI primers and then a second-round multiplex PCR. TCRdb recomputed calls from the multiplex PCR reads with MiXCR, one row per CDR3 protein. The table lists about 400,000 distinct CDR3 sequences, 15% to 20% of them singletons. The sample consisted of peripheral blood. The receptors shown here come from a woman aged 18-29 years with Graves' ophthalmopathy.

This clonotype came up many times. The V gene is TRBV20-1, the J gene TRBJ2-7; the D gene is possibly TRBD1 (6 bases). Germline CDR1 and CDR2: DFQATT and SNEGSKA (reference sequence). The ends were cut back, 6 bases at V and 3 bases at J, with 15 bases in the middle. The CDR3 spans 13 residues. CDR3 region: CSADQDSLYEQYF. The CDR3 bases are TGCAGTGCAGACCAGGACAGCCTCTACGAGCAGTACTTC.

This clonotype was picked up many times. This chain uses TRBV9 with TRBJ1-3; D remains ambiguous. CDR1 and CDR2 (germline): SGDLS, YYNGEE. This CDR3 contains 18 residues. V was trimmed by 0 bases and J by 2 bases, leaving 18 bases between them. The CDR3 sequence: CASSVVPSDVGAGNTIYF. The CDR3 DNA reads as TGTGCCAGCAGCGTAGTCCCGTCAGATGTGGGAGCTGGAAACACCATATATTTT.

Ten or more counts support this clonotype. This chain connects TRBV5-1 to TRBJ2-7; 8 bases line up with TRBD2. J gave up 2 bases and V 4 bases, and 8 bases lay outside the gene matches. CDR3 size: 15 residues. Looked up from germline, CDR1 is SGHRS and CDR2 is YFSETQ. Written as DNA, the CDR3 is TGCGCCAGCAGCCCAACTAGCGGTTACCCCTACGAGCAGTACTTC. Translated, it gives CASSPTSGYPYEQYF.

The chain is built from TRBV20-1 and TRBJ1-6, with a weak D call TRBD1 (6 bases). The CDR3 length is 17 residues. Germline CDR1 is DFQATT and CDR2 is SNEGSKA (reference sequence). Trimming shortened V by 0 bases and J by 7 bases, and 19 bases separated the two germline ends. CDR3 in DNA: TGCAGTGCTAGAGAACCGACAGGTCCCCCGGAGAATTCACCCCTCCACTTT. This encodes CSAREPTGPPENSPLHF.

The sample holds many counts of this clonotype. This chain joins TRBV12-3 or TRBV12-4 and TRBJ1-3; D remains ambiguous. The ends were cut back, 6 bases at V and 3 bases at J, with 12 bases in the middle. The CDR3 is made up of 14 amino acids. The CDR3 DNA sequence: TGTGCCAGCAGCGAGGACGGGATTGGAAACACCATATATTTT. Its protein is CASSEDGIGNTIYF.

This clonotype was seen at least ten times. V gene TRBV6-2 or TRBV6-3 combines with J gene TRBJ1-1; D possibly corresponds to TRBD1 (5 bases). Trimming removed 2 bases from V and 9 bases from J, with 10 bases in between. This CDR3 has 12 amino acids. CDR1 and CDR2 (germline): MNHEY, SVGEGT. The CDR3 DNA sequence: TGTGCCAGCAGTTACGGGGGAATTCAAGCTTTCTTT. Protein product: CASSYGGIQAFF.

At least ten counts were recorded for this clonotype. The rearrangement links TRBV28 to TRBJ1-1, with D tentatively TRBD1 (5 bases). Between the trimmed V and J ends, which lost 8 bases and 0 bases, there was a span of 16 bases. In germline, CDR1 is MDHEN, CDR2 SYDVKM. The CDR3 runs to 15 residues. The CDR3 here is CASGPNRIMNTEAFF. CDR3 DNA: TGTGCCAGCGGGCCCAACAGGATCATGAACACTGAAGCTTTCTTT.

This clonotype has at least ten counts. The genes are TRBV10-3 and TRBJ2-5, with no clear D. Trimming stripped 4 bases from V and 5 bases from J, with 8 bases between. The CDR3 spans 12 residues. The germline CDR1 and CDR2 sequences are ENHRY and SYGVKD. CDR3 sequence (DNA): TGTGCCATCAGTGGGAACATGGAGACCCAGTACTTC. Translation: CAISGNMETQYF.

This clonotype was seen many times. The chain uses TRBV27 and TRBJ1-2; tentatively, D is TRBD1 (6 bases). The CDR3 sequence is 14 residues long. Trimming took off 3 bases at V and 5 bases at J, with 13 bases between the two ends. Germline CDR1 and CDR2: MNHEY and SMNVEV (reference sequence). The CDR3: CASSLRGVGYGYTF. Written as DNA, the CDR3 is TGTGCCAGCAGTTTGAGGGGGGTTGGGTATGGCTACACCTTC.

This clonotype has a handful of counts. The chain combines TRBV6-5 with TRBJ1-2; TRBD1 might be the D (6 bases). CDR3 length: 12 residues. Trimming took off 2 bases at V and 8 bases at J, with 9 bases between the two ends. Germline V gene lookup returns CDR1 MNHEY and CDR2 SVGAGI. CDR3: CASSYGGAGYTF. CDR3 bases: TGTGCCAGCAGTTACGGGGGCGCGGGCTACACCTTC.

To note about this clonotype: An end of the junction does not agree with germline; a read error may underlie this. The gene calls are TRBV10-3 and TRBJ1-2; 7 bases match TRBD1. CDR1 is ENHRY and CDR2 is SYGVKD in the germline V gene. The CDR3 totals 15 residues. The DNA for the CDR3 is TGTGCCATCAGCGAGTCGACAGGGAATAACTATGGCTACACCTTC. Its protein product is CAISESTGNNYGYTF.

In its sample, this clonotype was seen many times. The V call is TRBV5-1, the J call TRBJ1-2, with 10 bases aligning to TRBD1. Germline CDR1 is SGHRS and CDR2 is YFSETQ. Unmatched junction bases numbered 9, after V lost 4 bases and J lost 6 bases. The CDR3 runs 15 residues. The CDR3 protein is CASSTYPGQGHGYTF. The DNA for the CDR3 is TGCGCCAGCAGCACCTACCCGGGACAGGGGCATGGCTACACCTTC.

This clonotype has ten or more counts. The gene calls are TRBV6-1 and TRBJ2-7; no clear D. Trimming cost V 6 bases and J 1 base, with 16 bases left between them. Germline lookup yields CDR1 MNHNS and CDR2 SASEGT. This CDR3 region has 15 residues. The CDR3 region has the DNA TGTGCCAGCAGACCCCGGGTTGTATTATCCTACGAGCAGTACTTC. Protein sequence: CASRPRVVLSYEQYF.

This clonotype has a count of ten or more. The chain employs TRBV11-2 and TRBJ2-7; D perhaps matches TRBD1 (5 bases). The ends were cut back, 0 bases at V and 5 bases at J, with 20 bases in the middle. Per germline, CDR1 SGHAT and CDR2 FQNNGV. This CDR3 is 17 amino acids long. The CDR3 protein is CASSLDLLQGIKNEQYF. The CDR3 bases are TGTGCCAGCAGCTTAGATCTTCTGCAGGGAATTAAGAACGAGCAGTACTTC. Variable domain in full (rest from reference TRBV11-2 and TRBJ2-7): EAGVAQSPRYKIIEKRQSVAFWCNPISGHATLYWYQQILGQGPKLLIQFQNNGVVDDSQLPKDRFSAERLKGVDSTLKIQPAKLEDSAVYLCASSLDLLQGIKNEQYFGPGTRLTVT.

This clonotype was detected many times. The rearrangement links TRBV28 to TRBJ2-7, with D maybe TRBD2 (7 bases). The CDR3 contains 15 residues. CDR1 and CDR2 (germline): MDHEN, SYDVKM. The V gene lost 0 bases and the J gene lost 7 bases, with 16 bases spanning the gap. Here the CDR3 DNA reads TGTGCCAGCAGTTTATGGGTGGCGGGGGCAGGGGAGCAGTACTTC. Amino acid sequence: CASSLWVAGAGEQYF. The full variable domain, completed using reference TRBV28 and TRBJ2-7, is DVKVTQSSRYLVKRTGEKVFLECVQDMDHENMFWYRQDPGLGLRLIYFSYDVKMKEKGDIPEGYSVSREKKERFSLILESASTNQTSMYLCASSLWVAGAGEQYFGPGTRLTVT.

There are many counts of this clonotype. The V call is TRBV7-6, the J call TRBJ2-5, with TRBD2 identical over 8 bases. Trimming removed 5 bases from V and 5 bases from J; junction bases left unmatched: 13. Per the germline V gene, CDR1 is SGHVS and CDR2 is FNYEAQ. The CDR3 runs 16 residues. The CDR3 sequence is CASSARWGSGSETQYF. The CDR3 DNA sequence: TGTGCCAGCAGCGCCCGGTGGGGGAGCGGGAGTGAGACCCAGTACTTC.

Ten or more counts support this clonotype. This chain connects TRBV10-2 to TRBJ2-7, with TRBD1 as a possible D gene (5 bases). Germline values: CDR1 WSHSY, CDR2 SAAADI. The CDR3 extends over 15 amino acids. Trimming removed 5 bases from V and 3 bases from J, with 17 bases in between. The CDR3 is CASSSLDNLFYEQYF. The CDR3 bases are TGCGCCAGCAGTTCCTTGGACAACCTGTTCTACGAGCAGTACTTC.